This record looks at one T cell receptor beta chain sequence and its context. Its matching antigen is unknown. Other nucleotide sequences in the sample specify the same CDR3. These data come from a study of CD8+ T cells in alopecia areata. Notes on the study in general: Researchers report lesional scalp, most notably alopecia totalis/universalis, outstripped normal scalp in clonality. Scalp sequencing also captures normal skin's resident alphabeta T cells.

Extracted RNA was reverse transcribed into cDNA, the sequencing template. TCRdb's copy holds only in-frame clones and misses some; the assay was immunoSEQ multiplex PCR. The sample shows 150,000 or so clones, 87% of them seen only once. CDR1 is SEHNR and CDR2 is FQNEAQ in the germline V gene (reference sequence). The CDR3 length is 13 residues. The V and J ends lost 5 bases and 8 bases, in that order; junction bases with no gene match: 3. It was from PBMCs that CD4+ and CD8+ T cells were sorted. The chain combines TRBV7-9 with TRBJ2-1; 10 bases match TRBD2. The sequence was obtained from a human donor with alopecia areata. This specimen was CD8+ T cells sorted from blood, taken at week 0. CDR3 sequence reads: CASSPSGGDEQFF. CDR3 DNA sequence: TGTGCCAGCAGCCCTAGCGGGGGCGATGAGCAGTTCTTC.